These T cell receptor beta chains were read from a single sample in a study of OX40 agonist ivuxolimab in advanced cancers. Clones were sequenced by immunoSEQ multiplex PCR, and TCRdb holds only the in-frame ones, with some missing. The repertoire holds 50,000 to 75,000 clones, with approximately 90% as singletons. Sequenced here: CD4+ or CD8+ T cells sorted from blood, sampled in a trial of the OX40 agonist ivuxolimab. These receptors came from an adult with an advanced solid tumor such as melanoma, head and neck, liver or kidney cancer. Both conserved end residues are part of each CDR3.

>TRBJ1-6|TRBV4-1
CASSQGRPGQGGSPLHF
>TRBJ1-1|TRBV10-2
CASSPTSGQSTEAFF
>TRBJ1-6|TRBV4-1
CASSQEWTGVNSPLHF
>TRBJ1-3|TRBV29-1
CSVEGFRDPSSGNTIYF
>TRBJ1-3|TRBV5-1
CASSSAVGAWGNTIYF
>TRBJ2-7|TRBV18
CASSPGTGRTEQYF
>TRBJ1-5|TRBV28
CASAGQGSGIAPGPQHF
>TRBJ1-1|TRBV5-4
CASSYRGRGMGSTEAFF
>TRBJ2-5|TRBV9
CASSLTPGLAGTGYQETQYF
>TRBJ1-3|TRBV15
CATSRADPQGNTIYF
>TRBJ2-5|TRBV15
CATGWTVQETQYF
>TRBJ2-7|TRBV7-2
CASSLTSYEQYF
>TRBJ2-2|TRBV19
CASRRPDLDTGELFF
>TRBJ2-3|TRBV19
CASSSQGQLTDTQYF
>TRBJ1-1|TRBV11-2
CASSLEGGVSAAAFF
>TRBJ1-4|TRBV28
CASSPRWAATNEKLFF
>TRBJ2-3|TRBV11-2
CASSRPGQGGTQYF
>TRBJ1-2|TRBV7-2
CASSSQGHYGYTF
>TRBJ1-5|TRBV7-2
CASSLEGGQGQPQHF
>TRBJ2-5|TRBV27
CASSYLARRETQYF
>TRBJ2-1|TRBV5-4
CASSLVSYSGGNEQFF
>TRBJ1-2|TRBV9
CASSVGPGYGGYTF
>TRBJ1-1|TRBV19
CASSMRGQNTEAFF
>TRBJ1-5|TRBV28
CASSLAGGFNQPQHF
>TRBJ1-1|TRBV11-3
CASSPEGLGYTEAFF
>TRBJ2-2|TRBV10-3
CAITGGPQNTGELFF
>TRBJ1-5|TRBV28
CASSLMRQPQHF
>TRBJ1-1|TRBV2
CASSEQGAGTEAFF
>TRBJ2-7|TRBV7-2
CASSLRASSYEQYF
>TRBJ2-5|TRBV25-1
CASRPPYGREAETQYF
>TRBJ1-2|TRBV6-5
CASSYRGQRTNYGYTF
>TRBJ2-7|TRBV5-4
CASSSSPTYEQYF
>TRBJ2-3|TRBV7-8
CASSTLGSTDTQYF
>TRBJ2-3|TRBV29-1
CSVPRREDTQYF
>TRBJ1-4|TRBV20-1
CSGEEYEKLFF
>TRBJ1-4|TRBV7-7
CASSSTGVSGEKLFF
>TRBJ1-6|TRBV6-1
CASGGGQGNSPLHF
>TRBJ2-7|TRBV6-5
CASRTSGRVYEQYF
>TRBJ2-2|TRBV29-1
CSVEEIGRETGELFF
>TRBJ2-2|TRBV11-3
CASSLDQRGELFF
>TRBJ1-5|TRBV5-7
CASSLAGGTARLDEPQHF
>TRBJ2-7|TRBV5-4
CASSFGAGVNEQYF
>TRBJ1-2|TRBV6-5
CASRDSIMNYGYTF
>TRBJ2-2|TRBV27
CASNDEGQGANTGELFF
>TRBJ1-4|TRBV4-3
CASSQEGAGLNEKLFF
>TRBJ2-5|TRBV7-2
CASSPGGLRQETQYF
>TRBJ2-7|TRBV19
CASSMQGTGNAEQYF
>TRBJ2-4|TRBV6-1
CASSENLRQASDIQYF
>TRBJ2-3|TRBV28
CASSRVFTDTQYF
>TRBJ2-1|TRBV18
CASSLGTGDDEQFF
>TRBJ2-6|TRBV30
CAWSIHSGANVLTF
>TRBJ1-1|TRBV30
CAWSVAGNTEAFF
>TRBJ2-4|TRBV5-1
CASSGGQTLAKNIQYF
>TRBJ2-5|TRBV13
CASSPADWGGQETQYF
>TRBJ2-7|TRBV7-2
CASSLNRAAEQYF
>TRBJ2-3|TRBV6-6
CASSTLPRPHTQYF